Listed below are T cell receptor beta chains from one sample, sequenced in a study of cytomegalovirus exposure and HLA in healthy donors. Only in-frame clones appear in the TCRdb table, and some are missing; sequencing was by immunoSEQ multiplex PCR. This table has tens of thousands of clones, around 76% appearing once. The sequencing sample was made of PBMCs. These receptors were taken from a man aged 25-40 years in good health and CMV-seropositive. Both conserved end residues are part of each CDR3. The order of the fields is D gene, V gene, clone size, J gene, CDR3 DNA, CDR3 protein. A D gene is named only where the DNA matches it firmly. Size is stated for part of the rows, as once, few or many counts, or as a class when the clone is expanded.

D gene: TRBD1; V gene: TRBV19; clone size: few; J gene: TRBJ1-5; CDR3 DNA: TGTGCCAGCGGACAGGGGGCGCGAGGTCAGCCCCAGCATTTT; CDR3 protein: CASGQGARGQPQHF
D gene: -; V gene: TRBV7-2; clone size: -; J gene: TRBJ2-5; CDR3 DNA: TGTGCCAGCAGCTTAGGGCTAGCTGGGAGAGAGACCCAGTACTTC; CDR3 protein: CASSLGLAGRETQYF
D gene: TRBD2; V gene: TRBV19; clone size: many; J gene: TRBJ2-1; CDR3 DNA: TGTGCCAGTAGCACGGACTGGGGACTAGCGGGGGAAATCTCCTACAATGAGCAGTTCTTC; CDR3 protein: CASSTDWGLAGEISYNEQFF
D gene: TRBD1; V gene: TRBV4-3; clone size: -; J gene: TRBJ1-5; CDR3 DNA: TGCGCCAGCAGCCAAGGGACAGGGGGTTCCAATCAGCCCCAGCATTTT; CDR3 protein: CASSQGTGGSNQPQHF
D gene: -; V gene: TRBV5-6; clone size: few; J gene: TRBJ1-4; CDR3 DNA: TGTGCCAGCAGCTTGTCTCCGAAGGCGGTTAATGAAAAACTGTTTTTT; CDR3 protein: CASSLSPKAVNEKLFF
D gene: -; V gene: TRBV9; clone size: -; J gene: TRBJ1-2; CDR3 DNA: TGTGCCAGCAGCGTAGCTTTTACAGGGACATATGGCTACACCTTC; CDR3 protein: CASSVAFTGTYGYTF
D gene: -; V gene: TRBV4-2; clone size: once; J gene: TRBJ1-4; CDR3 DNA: TGTGCCAGCAGCCAAGAGAACAGGGCGGGCCGGTCGGAAAAACTGTTTTTT; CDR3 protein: CASSQENRAGRSEKLFF
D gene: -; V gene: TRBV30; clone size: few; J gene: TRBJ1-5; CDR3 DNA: TGTGCCTGGAGTGAGGGGTCCCATAGCAATCAGCCCCAGCATTTT; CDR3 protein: CAWSEGSHSNQPQHF
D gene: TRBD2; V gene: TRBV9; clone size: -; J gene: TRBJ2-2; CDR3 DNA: TGTGCCAGCAGCGCATACAGCGGGGCCACCGGGGAGCTGTTTTTT; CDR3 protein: CASSAYSGATGELFF
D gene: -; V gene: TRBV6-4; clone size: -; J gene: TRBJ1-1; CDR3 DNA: TGTGCCAGCAGTGCGGGCAGGGGCCCGAACACTGAAGCTTTCTTT; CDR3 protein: CASSAGRGPNTEAFF
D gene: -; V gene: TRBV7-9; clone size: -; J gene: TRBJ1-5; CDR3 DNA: TGTGCCAGCAGCTTAACTCGGGCACAGGAAAATCAGCCCCAGCATTTT; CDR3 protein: CASSLTRAQENQPQHF
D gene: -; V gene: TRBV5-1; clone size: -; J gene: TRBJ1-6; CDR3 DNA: TGCGCCAGCAGCCTGGGTTGGATCGCGGGCGCCTCCTATAATTCACCCCTCCACTTT; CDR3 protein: CASSLGWIAGASYNSPLHF
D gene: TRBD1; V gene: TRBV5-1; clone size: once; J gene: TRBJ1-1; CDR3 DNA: TGCGCCAGCAGCTTGGCAGGGGGTTCAGGAATGAACACTGAAGCTTTCTTT; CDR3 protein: CASSLAGGSGMNTEAFF
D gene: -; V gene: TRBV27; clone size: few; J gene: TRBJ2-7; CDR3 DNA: TGTGCCAGCAGTTTACATCCGGCCTTACCCACTAAAGAGCAGTACTTC; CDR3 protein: CASSLHPALPTKEQYF
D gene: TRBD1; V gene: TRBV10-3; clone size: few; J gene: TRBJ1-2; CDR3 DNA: TGTGCCATCAGTCCGACTGACAGGGATGGCTACACCTTC; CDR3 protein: CAISPTDRDGYTF
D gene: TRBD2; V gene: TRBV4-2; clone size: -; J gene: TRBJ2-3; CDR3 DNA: TGTGCCAGCAGCCAGAGACTAGCGGGGGGAGTCACAGATACGCAGTATTTT; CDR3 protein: CASSQRLAGGVTDTQYF
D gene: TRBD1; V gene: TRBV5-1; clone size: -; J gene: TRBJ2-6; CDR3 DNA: TGCGCCAGCACCACACGAACCGGGACAGGTCTCTCTGGGGCCAACGTCCTGACTTTC; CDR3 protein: CASTTRTGTGLSGANVLTF
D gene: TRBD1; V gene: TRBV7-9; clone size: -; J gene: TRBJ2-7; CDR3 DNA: TGTGCCAGCAGCCCCAGGACAGGGGTCCACGAGCAGTACTTC; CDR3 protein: CASSPRTGVHEQYF
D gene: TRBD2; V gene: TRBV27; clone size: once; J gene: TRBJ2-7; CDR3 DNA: TGTGCCAGCAGTACCAGACTAGCGGGGACCTACGAGCAGTACTTC; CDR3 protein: CASSTRLAGTYEQYF
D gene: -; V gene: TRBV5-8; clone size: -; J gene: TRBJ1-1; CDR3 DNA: TGTGCCAGCCTGCTGATGGACACCTGGAACACTGAAGCTTTCTTT; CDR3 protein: CASLLMDTWNTEAFF
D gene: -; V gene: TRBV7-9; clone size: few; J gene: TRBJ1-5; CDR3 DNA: TGTGCCAGCAGCTTACAGGGTGACCAGCCCCAGCATTTT; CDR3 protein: CASSLQGDQPQHF
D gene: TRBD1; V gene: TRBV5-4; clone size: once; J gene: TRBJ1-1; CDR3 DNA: TGTGCCAGCAGCATGCGGACAGGGGGAGGGATGAACACTGAAGCTTTCTTT; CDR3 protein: CASSMRTGGGMNTEAFF
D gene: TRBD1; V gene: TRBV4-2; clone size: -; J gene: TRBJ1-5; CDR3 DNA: TGTGCCAGCAGCCAAGGGGGACAGGGCGATCAGCCCCAGCATTTT; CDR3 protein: CASSQGGQGDQPQHF
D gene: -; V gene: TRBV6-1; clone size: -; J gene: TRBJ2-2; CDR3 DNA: TGTGCCAGCAGTGAAGCGCTTCAAACGGGCACCGGGGAGCTGTTTTTT; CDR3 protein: CASSEALQTGTGELFF
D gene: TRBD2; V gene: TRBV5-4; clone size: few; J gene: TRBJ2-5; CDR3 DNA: TGTGCCAGCAGCTTGGGGCTAGCGGCAGAGACCCAGTACTTC; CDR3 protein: CASSLGLAAETQYF
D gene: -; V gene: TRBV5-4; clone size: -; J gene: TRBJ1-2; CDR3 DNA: TGTGCCAGCAGTCCCGGACGGGAGGTGGGCGGCTACACCTTC; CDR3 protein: CASSPGREVGGYTF
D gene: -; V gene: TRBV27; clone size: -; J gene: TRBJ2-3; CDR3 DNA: TGTGCCAGCAGTTTAGGGGGCAGGTATAGCACAGATACGCAGTATTTT; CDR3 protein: CASSLGGRYSTDTQYF
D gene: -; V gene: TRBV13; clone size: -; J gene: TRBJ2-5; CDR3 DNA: TGTGCCAGCAGCTTATTCCAGGGAGGAGAGACCCAGTACTTC; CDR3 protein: CASSLFQGGETQYF